This T cell receptor beta chain emerged from a study of blood T cell repertoires in COVID-19. The germline gives CDR1 KGHSH, CDR2 LQKENI. Trimming cost V 2 bases and J 3 bases, with 8 bases left between them. This CDR3 is built from 15 residues. Assay used: immunoSEQ multiplex PCR; TCRdb lists only in-frame clones, some missing. The profile shows around 280,000 clones, around 85% of them singletons. Sequenced input: peripheral blood. The receptor was derived from a woman aged 25-40 years who had recovered from COVID-19. The rearrangement uses TRBV18 and TRBJ2-6; the D is unclear. CDR3: CASSPESGGANVLTF. The CDR3, as DNA: TGTGCCAGCTCACCAGAATCCGGTGGGGCCAACGTCCTGACTTTC. Together with reference TRBV18 and TRBJ2-6, the CDR3 gives the full variable domain: NAGVMQNPRHLVRRRGQEARLRCSPMKGHSHVYWYRQLPEEGLKFMVYLQKENIIDESGMPKERFSAEFPKEGPSILRIQQVVRGDSAAYFCASSPESGGANVLTFGAGSRLTVL.